The rows below give T cell receptor beta chains drawn from one sample of a study of T-cell memory formation after mild COVID-19. TCRdb fed the 5' RACE reads into MiXCR, producing one record per CDR3 protein. The sample has just over 400,000 distinct CDR3 sequences, more than 20% seen once; the top ten hold 10% to 15%. The specimen was PBMCs or a T cell subset sorted from them (not recorded which). These receptor sequences come from an adult woman who had mild COVID-19 (a few samples of this study predate the infection). Cell type and time point are not known. The CDR3 runs from the conserved cysteine through the conserved F or W. A D gene is named only where the DNA matches it firmly. Clone size, where shown, is once, few, many, or a class for clones that have expanded.

J gene | clone size | V gene | D gene | CDR3 DNA | CDR3 protein
TRBJ1-5 | - | TRBV29-1 | TRBD1 | TGCAGCGCTGAGGACAGGGGGAATCAGCCCCAGCATTTT | CSAEDRGNQPQHF
TRBJ2-7 | - | TRBV4-3 | TRBD2 | TGCGCCAGCAGCCAAGATGTAACTAGCGGGATCTACGAGCAGTACTTC | CASSQDVTSGIYEQYF
TRBJ2-2 | - | TRBV19 | TRBD2 | TGTGCCAGTACCCTGACTAGCGGTGGCGGGGAGCTGTTTTTT | CASTLTSGGGELFF
TRBJ2-7 | few | TRBV5-1 | TRBD2 | TGCGCCAGCAGCCTTGGACTAGCGGGAAATCCCGAGCAGTACTTC | CASSLGLAGNPEQYF
TRBJ1-5 | - | TRBV6-2/TRBV6-3 | - | TGTGCCAGCAGCTCTCCGGGGGGGGGGAATCAGCCCCAGCATTTT | CASSSPGGGNQPQHF
TRBJ1-2 | many | TRBV20-1 | - | TGCAGTGCTAGTGGGACCGACTATGGCTACACCTTC | CSASGTDYGYTF
TRBJ2-7 | few | TRBV7-9 | TRBD1 | TGTGCCAGCAGCTTAGTAGGCAGGGGGCCCTACGAGCAGTACTTC | CASSLVGRGPYEQYF
TRBJ2-7 | many | TRBV10-3 | - | TGTGCCATCAGTACACTGGGACGGGATCTGACCTACGAGCAGTACTTC | CAISTLGRDLTYEQYF
TRBJ2-7 | - | TRBV10-3 | - | TGTGCCATCGGGCCCTCAAACTACGAGCAGTACTTC | CAIGPSNYEQYF
TRBJ2-7 | few | TRBV27 | - | TGTGCCAGCAGTGTAGGGGCCACGAATATCTACGAGCAGTACTTC | CASSVGATNIYEQYF
TRBJ2-6 | few | TRBV12-3/TRBV12-4 | - | TGTGCCAGCAGTTTGAGGGATTCTGGGGCCAACGTCCTGACTTTC | CASSLRDSGANVLTF
TRBJ1-1 | few | TRBV15 | - | TGTGCCACCAGCCCTAGACAGAACACTGAAGCTTTCTTT | CATSPRQNTEAFF
TRBJ2-4 | - | TRBV11-2 | - | TGTGCCAGCAGTTCCGACGGCTGGGGGGGACGGCAAGGGGGAAACATTCAGTACTTC | CASSSDGWGGRQGGNIQYF
TRBJ2-1 | many | TRBV7-3 | TRBD2 | TGTGCCAGCAGCCCGCGACGAGCGGGGCAGGATGAGCAGTTCTTC | CASSPRRAGQDEQFF
TRBJ1-1 | few | TRBV20-1 | TRBD1 | TGCAGTGCTAGATCCTACAGGGGGCGGACTGAAGCTTTCTTT | CSARSYRGRTEAFF
TRBJ1-2 | few | TRBV5-1 | - | TGCGCCAGCAGCCGGACAGACGCTTCTAACTATGGCTACACCTTC | CASSRTDASNYGYTF
TRBJ2-7 | - | TRBV11-2 | TRBD1 | TGTGCCAGCAGCTTAATCGTCGGACAGGGGGGCGAGCAGTACTTC | CASSLIVGQGGEQYF
TRBJ2-7 | - | TRBV6-2/TRBV6-3 | - | TGTGCCAGCAGCCCCAAAGCGTACGAGCAGTACTTC | CASSPKAYEQYF
TRBJ1-1 | few | TRBV19 | TRBD1 | TGTGCCAGTAGTATAGGGACAGGGATGGCTTTCTTT | CASSIGTGMAFF
TRBJ2-7 | - | TRBV30 | TRBD1 | TGTGCCTGGAGTCCCGGGACAGGGGTCTACGAGCAGTACTTC | CAWSPGTGVYEQYF
TRBJ1-4 | - | TRBV12-3/TRBV12-4 | - | TGTGCCAGCAGTTTAGGGGGGGCTCGTGAAAAACTGTTTTTT | CASSLGGAREKLFF
TRBJ2-1 | many | TRBV29-1 | - | TGCAGCGTTTGGTCCTTTCCCATCAATGAGCAGTTCTTC | CSVWSFPINEQFF
TRBJ1-2 | - | TRBV12-3/TRBV12-4 | TRBD1 | TGTGCCAGCAGTTCGGAACAGGGGAACCAGAGATACACCTTC | CASSSEQGNQRYTF
TRBJ2-7 | few | TRBV29-1 | - | TGCAGCGTTGAGAAAAGAGGCTCCTACGAGCAGTACTTC | CSVEKRGSYEQYF
TRBJ2-3 | - | TRBV18 | TRBD2 | TGTGCCAGCTCACCACCGAGGCGGGGAACTAGCGCAGATACGCAGTATTTT | CASSPPRRGTSADTQYF
TRBJ2-1 | - | TRBV4-3 | - | TGCGCCAGCAGCCAAGAGGCGGTCTCATACAATGAGCAGTTCTTC | CASSQEAVSYNEQFF
TRBJ1-4 | few | TRBV5-1 | - | TGCGCCAGCAGCTTTACCGGGACTCCATACGAAAAACTGTTTTTT | CASSFTGTPYEKLFF
TRBJ2-7 | - | TRBV27 | TRBD1 | TGTGCCACAAGTTCCGGGACAGGTTACGAGCAGTACTTC | CATSSGTGYEQYF
TRBJ2-7 | few | TRBV13 | TRBD1 | TGTGCCAGCAGCCCAAAGGACAGGGGGCCCTACGAGCAGTACTTC | CASSPKDRGPYEQYF
TRBJ2-5 | - | TRBV5-1 | - | TGCGCCAGCAATGGGGAACTCGGAGAGACCCAGTACTTC | CASNGELGETQYF
TRBJ1-2 | - | TRBV5-1 | - | TGCGCCAGCAGCTTCTCTACAGATGTAGGACTCTATGGCTACACCTTC | CASSFSTDVGLYGYTF
TRBJ1-1 | few | TRBV29-1 | - | TGCAGCGCCTATGGACTGGAGAACACTGAAGCTTTCTTT | CSAYGLENTEAFF
TRBJ1-5 | - | TRBV3-1 | - | TGTGCCAGCAGCCGCAGGGGAAACAATCAGCCCCAGCATTTT | CASSRRGNNQPQHF
TRBJ2-1 | few | TRBV20-1 | - | TGCAGTGCTAGAGCTTCTTCGAGCGGCGATTACAATGAGCAGTTCTTC | CSARASSSGDYNEQFF
TRBJ2-3 | - | TRBV25-1 | TRBD2 | TGTGCCAGCAGTGTCCTACTAGCGGGGCAGGGAGATACGCAGTATTTT | CASSVLLAGQGDTQYF
TRBJ2-5 | many | TRBV7-2 | TRBD2 | TGTGCCAGCAGCTTAATCGCTAGCGGCCGGGAGACCCAGTACTTC | CASSLIASGRETQYF
TRBJ2-5 | - | TRBV27 | TRBD2 | TGTGCCAGCGGAGAGGTGGCGGGAGCTCCCCAAGAGACCCAGTACTTC | CASGEVAGAPQETQYF
TRBJ2-1 | few | TRBV27 | TRBD1 | TGTGCCAGCAGTTTATCGTCAGGGGGCATGAATGAGCAGTTCTTC | CASSLSSGGMNEQFF
TRBJ2-1 | few | TRBV7-2 | - | TGTGCCAGCAGCTGGAGACTCCAAGAGCAGTTCTTC | CASSWRLQEQFF
TRBJ2-7 | many | TRBV24-1 | - | TGTGCCACCACCCAGGGGTTTCCCTCAAGTTTGGAGCAGTACTTC | CATTQGFPSSLEQYF
TRBJ2-3 | few | TRBV5-1 | TRBD2 | TGCGCCAGCAGCCCAGGGACTAGCTCACCGAGCACAGATACGCAGTATTTT | CASSPGTSSPSTDTQYF
TRBJ2-6 | few | TRBV5-5 | TRBD1 | TGTGCCAGCAGCTTAAAAGACAGGGGCCTTAACTCTGGGGCCAACGTCCTGACTTTC | CASSLKDRGLNSGANVLTF
TRBJ1-4 | many | TRBV25-1 | - | TGTGCCAGCAGTGACAGGGCAACTAATGAAAAACTGTTTTTT | CASSDRATNEKLFF
TRBJ2-7 | few | TRBV5-1 | TRBD2 | TGCGCCAGCAGCTTCCTCGGGGGGGCCCACGAGCAGTACTTC | CASSFLGGAHEQYF
TRBJ2-7 | - | TRBV5-6 | - | TGTGCCAGCAGGACGGGCCCGGGGGCGATGAACGAGCAGTACTTC | CASRTGPGAMNEQYF
TRBJ2-3 | few | TRBV29-1 | - | TGCAGCGTTGTTTCGGGGTACACAGATACGCAGTATTTT | CSVVSGYTDTQYF
TRBJ1-5 | - | TRBV12-3/TRBV12-4 | - | TGTGCCAGACCAGCGGCGGCCCAGCCCCAGCATTTT | CARPAAAQPQHF
TRBJ2-3 | few | TRBV7-2 | TRBD2 | TGTGCCAGCAGCTTACTAGCGGGAGGTACCATTAGCACAGATACGCAGTATTTT | CASSLLAGGTISTDTQYF
TRBJ2-5 | few | TRBV12-5 | - | TGTGCTAGTGGTTTGGTACCCCGGACAGCCCAAGAGACCCAGTACTTC | CASGLVPRTAQETQYF
TRBJ1-1 | - | TRBV20-1 | - | TGCAGTGCTTTGGACAGCCGTCGGAACACTGAAGCTTTCTTT | CSALDSRRNTEAFF
TRBJ2-7 | few | TRBV6-5 | TRBD1 | TGTGCCAGCAGACGAGGACAGGGGGCCGAGCAGTACTTC | CASRRGQGAEQYF
TRBJ1-1 | - | TRBV24-1 | - | TGTGCCACCATTCCCCAGGGGTGGTATCGGAGGAAGAACACTGAAGCTTTCTTT | CATIPQGWYRRKNTEAFF
TRBJ1-2 | - | TRBV4-1 | - | TGCGCCAGCAGCCAAGTGGGGGTAGGCTATGGCTACACCTTC | CASSQVGVGYGYTF
TRBJ2-3 | once | TRBV6-6 | TRBD2 | TGTGCCAGCAGTCCCCCGGGCGGGGGGATGGATACGCAGTATTTT | CASSPPGGGMDTQYF
TRBJ1-3 | - | TRBV2 | - | TGTGCCAGCAGTGAAAGACAGGACTACTCTGGAAACACCATATATTTT | CASSERQDYSGNTIYF
TRBJ2-5 | few | TRBV24-1 | - | TGTGCCACCAGAGGACCGAGCCAAGAGACCCAGTACTTC | CATRGPSQETQYF
TRBJ2-3 | - | TRBV10-3 | - | TGTGCCATCAGTGCGAACTACGATACGCAGTATTTT | CAISANYDTQYF
TRBJ2-2 | - | TRBV19 | TRBD2 | TGTGCCAGTAGACGGACTAGCGGGGGCGCGAACACCGGGGAGCTGTTTTTT | CASRRTSGGANTGELFF
TRBJ1-4 | - | TRBV3-1 | - | TGTGCCAGCAGCCGCTTCGGCGGACAAACTAATGAAAAACTGTTTTTT | CASSRFGGQTNEKLFF